The 25 T cell receptor beta chains given below trace back to one sample, sequenced in a study of shared clonotypes between healthy human individuals. TCRdb's copy holds only in-frame clones and misses some; the assay was immunoSEQ multiplex PCR. The table has millions of clones, roughly 94% seen once. Sequenced: naive CD4+ T cells sorted from blood. This sample's subset: CD45RA+ positively selected. These receptor sequences come from a man aged 18 to 30 in good health.

The genes are TRBV30 and TRBJ2-7; maybe TRBD1 (5 bases). This CDR3 region has 11 residues. The germline CDR1 and CDR2 sequences are GTSNPN and SVGIG (reference sequence). With 3 bases removed from V and 6 bases from J, the gap between germline ends came to 9 bases. The CDR3 loop reads CAWRRGFEQYF. DNA of the CDR3: TGTGCCTGGAGAAGGGGTTTCGAGCAGTACTTC.

The V and J genes are TRBV6-5 and TRBJ2-1; no clear D gene. Trimming removed 10 bases from V and 0 bases from J, with 16 bases in between. The CDR3 has 15 amino acids. Germline V gene lookup returns CDR1 MNHEY and CDR2 SVGAGI. CDR3 in amino acids: CATKGDLSSYNEQFF. The CDR3 DNA reads TGTGCCACCAAGGGCGATCTGAGCTCCTACAATGAGCAGTTCTTC.

The chain employs TRBV4-3 and TRBJ2-2; no reliable D call. Germline values: CDR1 LGHNA, CDR2 YSLEER. V was cut by 2 bases and J by 1 base, with 8 bases left in between. The CDR3 runs to 15 residues. The CDR3 reads CASSQLSGNTGELFF. The CDR3 DNA follows: TGCGCCAGCAGCCAACTTTCGGGGAACACCGGGGAGCTGTTTTTT.

The chain links TRBV18 to TRBJ2-7; D may be TRBD2 (6 bases). V lost 0 bases and J 4 bases, leaving 19 bases between the germline ends. CDR3 size: 17 residues. Looked up from germline, CDR1 is KGHSH and CDR2 is LQKENI. CDR3 sequence: CASSPPTRLDSSYEQYF. CDR3 in DNA: TGTGCCAGCTCACCACCGACTAGGCTGGACTCTTCTTACGAGCAGTACTTC.

The chain recombines TRBV2 with TRBJ2-7; 7 nucleotides match TRBD2. Germline V gene data show CDR1 as SNHLY and CDR2 as FYNNEI. The CDR3 spans 16 residues. Trimming removed 5 bases from V and 2 bases from J; junction bases left unmatched: 12. In DNA, the CDR3 is TGTGCCAGCAGTAAGGGTCAGAGACTAGCAGCCTACGAGCAGTACTTC. It is translated as CASSKGQRLAAYEQYF.

The chain uses TRBV7-8 and TRBJ2-7, with TRBD1 matching 10 bases. The CDR3 runs 16 residues. With V trimmed by 1 base and J by 1 base, 4 bases remained unmatched. CDR1 SGHVS and CDR2 FQNEAQ come from the germline V gene. The CDR3 sequence: CASSLVRTGGSYEQYF. CDR3 coding DNA: TGTGCCAGCAGCTTAGTTCGGACAGGGGGTTCCTACGAGCAGTACTTC.

The chain carries TRBV30 and TRBJ2-2; 13 nucleotides line up with TRBD2. This CDR3 region has 13 residues. Germline V gene data show CDR1 as GTSNPN and CDR2 as SVGIG (reference sequence). CDR3 in amino acids: CAILAGGLGELFF. The CDR3 DNA sequence: TGTGCGATACTAGCGGGAGGGCTCGGGGAGCTGTTTTTT.

The chain employs TRBV6-4 and TRBJ1-6; D is uncertain. The V gene lost 3 bases and the J gene lost 13 bases, with 13 bases spanning the gap. Per germline, CDR1 MRHNA and CDR2 SNTAGT. This CDR3 is 13 amino acids long. The CDR3 DNA reads TGTGCCAGCAGTGAAGAGGACGGTTTGCCCCTCCACTTT. It is translated as CASSEEDGLPLHF.

This CDR3 is CAKISGVQETQYF. The CDR3 nucleotides read TGTGCCAAAATCTCGGGGGTCCAAGAGACCCAGTACTTC. V usage is TRBV19 and J usage is TRBJ2-5; D is perhaps TRBD2 (6 bases). The CDR3 is 13 residues long. Germline loops: CDR1 LNHDA, CDR2 SQIVND (reference sequence). V lost 10 bases to trimming and J lost 1 base, with 13 bases between them.

This sequence joins TRBV10-3 and TRBJ2-3, with a tentative D call TRBD1 (5 bases). Per germline, CDR1 ENHRY and CDR2 SYGVKD. V was trimmed by 10 bases and J by 5 bases, leaving 13 bases between them. The CDR3 is made up of 12 amino acids. CDR3 in amino acids: CATRVFEDTQYF. The CDR3 DNA is TGTGCCACCAGGGTTTTCGAAGATACGCAGTATTTT.

This clone was counted a single time. Other DNA sequences of this sample code for an identical CDR3. The chain has TRBV5-1 and TRBJ2-7; D is uncertain. This CDR3 has 13 residues. CDR1 SGHRS and CDR2 YFSETQ come from the germline V gene. Trimming took off 0 bases at V and 2 bases at J, with 6 bases between the two ends. The CDR3 DNA reads TGCGCCAGCAGCTTGGAGGTGCCCTACGAGCAGTACTTC. Translating it yields CASSLEVPYEQYF.

The chain links TRBV2 to TRBJ1-2, with D unresolved. Germline V gene data show CDR1 as SNHLY and CDR2 as FYNNEI. CDR3 length: 14 amino acids. Between the trimmed V and J ends, which lost 7 bases and 0 bases, there was a span of 12 bases. The CDR3 sequence is CASTIQSPNYGYTF. As DNA, the CDR3 is TGTGCCAGCACAATACAGTCTCCTAACTATGGCTACACCTTC.

The chain has TRBV30 and TRBJ2-1, with D possibly matching TRBD2 (5 bases). This CDR3 comprises 14 residues. Germline V CDR1 and CDR2: GTSNPN, SVGIG (reference sequence). Trimming shortened V by 6 bases and J by 10 bases, and 22 bases separated the two germline ends. The CDR3 DNA follows: TGTGCCTGTACAGACGGGATTCCGACCTCAGAGCAGTTCTTC. It codes for CACTDGIPTSEQFF.

The chain recombines TRBV6-5 with TRBJ1-1; no clear D gene. This CDR3 spans 12 amino acids. Germline lookup yields CDR1 MNHEY and CDR2 SVGAGI. Deletions cut 4 bases from V and 6 bases from J, with 9 bases between. The CDR3 DNA is TGTGCCAGCAGTTCCGGACGTGCTGAAGCTTTCTTT. Protein sequence: CASSSGRAEAFF.

J is TRBJ2-4 and V is TRBV21-1; no DNA check was done on the table's D call, TRBD1. TRBV21-1 is shown as a pseudogene. The CDR3 runs 19 residues. Written as DNA, the CDR3 is TGTGCCAGCAGGATACCGGGACAGGGAACGACTAGCCCCAAAAACATTCAGTACTTC. Amino acids: CASRIPGQGTTSPKNIQYF.

The V call is TRBV11-2, the J call TRBJ2-3; D ambiguous. V was trimmed by 11 bases and J by 2 bases, leaving 8 bases between them. The CDR3 loop spans 11 amino acids. CDR1 is SGHAT and CDR2 is FQNNGV in the germline V gene. Here the CDR3 DNA reads TGTGCCTGTGGGATCACAGATACGCAGTATTTT. The encoded protein is CACGITDTQYF.

In its sample, this clone was seen once. V usage is TRBV7-8 and J usage is TRBJ2-1, with 7 bases identical to TRBD2. This CDR3 contains 17 residues. The junction had 13 bases not matched to a gene; V was cut back by 0 bases and J by 8 bases. Germline V gives CDR1 SGHVS, CDR2 FQNEAQ. In DNA form, the CDR3 reads TGTGCCAGCAGCTTAGCGACCCCCTCCGCGGGGGTGGATGAGCAGTTCTTC. Residues: CASSLATPSAGVDEQFF.

The genes are TRBV6-1 and TRBJ2-7; TRBD1 is a possible D gene (6 bases). The CDR3 loop spans 15 amino acids. CDR1 and CDR2 (germline): MNHNS, SASEGT. Trimming removed 6 bases at V and 3 bases at J, with 18 bases between. The CDR3 coding sequence is TGTGCCAGCAGCGCCTTAAGAGGGGACAACTACGAGCAGTACTTC. This gives the protein CASSALRGDNYEQYF.

This chain uses TRBV27 with TRBJ1-1; TRBD1 matches 11 bases. V lost 1 base to trimming and J lost 6 bases; unmatched junction nucleotides: 13. The CDR3 contains 18 residues. Germline V gene lookup returns CDR1 MNHEY and CDR2 SMNVEV (reference sequence). DNA of the CDR3: TGTGCCAGCAGTTTATTTTTTAATCCCGGGACAGGGGGTGCTGAAGCTTTCTTT. Translating gives CASSLFFNPGTGGAEAFF.

This clone was seen more than once but under ten times. The V call is TRBV10-3, the J call TRBJ2-7, with 9 nucleotides matching TRBD2. Germline-derived CDR1 and CDR2 are ENHRY and SYGVKD. J lost 6 bases, V lost 2 bases, and 8 bases had no gene match. There are 15 residues in the CDR3. The CDR3 DNA follows: TGTGCCATCAGTGAGCCAAATAGCGGGAGCTCCGAGCAGTACTTC. Its protein product is CAISEPNSGSSEQYF.

The V and J genes are TRBV10-3 and TRBJ1-3, with 7 bases matching TRBD1. The CDR3 spans 14 residues. Germline CDR1 ENHRY, CDR2 SYGVKD. V trimming: 6 bases; J trimming: 0 bases; junction bases outside the gene matches: 2. The CDR3 region has the DNA TGTGCCATCAGGGGGACAGCCTCTGGAAACACCATATATTTT. This translates into CAIRGTASGNTIYF.

This sequence joins TRBV2 and TRBJ2-3; 8 bases fit TRBD2. The CDR3 contains 15 residues. Trimming cost V 6 bases and J 0 bases; bases outside gene matches: 5. CDR1 and CDR2 (germline): SNHLY, FYNNEI. The CDR3: CASSESSGSTDTQYF. In DNA, the CDR3 is TGTGCCAGCAGCGAATCTAGCGGGAGCACAGATACGCAGTATTTT.

The table lists this clone with a count of one. The genes are TRBV7-6 and TRBJ2-5; D call uncertain. From germline, CDR1 is SGHVS and CDR2 FNYEAQ. This CDR3 has 14 residues. The ends were cut back, 1 base at V and 6 bases at J, with 12 bases in the middle. CDR3 coding DNA: TGTGCCAGCAGCTTAGAGGCAGGTAGGCAGACCCAGTACTTC. This gives the protein CASSLEAGRQTQYF.

The rearrangement uses TRBV11-2 and TRBJ2-3; D uncertain. The CDR3 extends over 17 amino acids. Trimming pared 4 bases from V and 1 base from J, leaving 18 bases between. Germline assignment: CDR1 SGHAT and CDR2 FQNNGV. The CDR3 DNA reads as TGTGCCAGCAGCTCCCCCTCTTTCCCCTATCGCACAGATACGCAGTATTTT. Its translation: CASSSPSFPYRTDTQYF.

Note on this clone: Distinct nucleotide sequences in the sample also encode this CDR3. The chain couples TRBV6-6 to TRBJ2-6; D gene unclear. Trimming left V 6 bases short and J 0 bases short, with 12 bases between. The CDR3 has 16 amino acids. Germline loops: CDR1 MNHNY, CDR2 SVGAGI (reference sequence). CDR3 in amino acids: CASSYLGHSGANVLTF. The CDR3 region has the DNA TGTGCCAGCAGCTACCTAGGCCACTCTGGGGCCAACGTCCTGACTTTC.